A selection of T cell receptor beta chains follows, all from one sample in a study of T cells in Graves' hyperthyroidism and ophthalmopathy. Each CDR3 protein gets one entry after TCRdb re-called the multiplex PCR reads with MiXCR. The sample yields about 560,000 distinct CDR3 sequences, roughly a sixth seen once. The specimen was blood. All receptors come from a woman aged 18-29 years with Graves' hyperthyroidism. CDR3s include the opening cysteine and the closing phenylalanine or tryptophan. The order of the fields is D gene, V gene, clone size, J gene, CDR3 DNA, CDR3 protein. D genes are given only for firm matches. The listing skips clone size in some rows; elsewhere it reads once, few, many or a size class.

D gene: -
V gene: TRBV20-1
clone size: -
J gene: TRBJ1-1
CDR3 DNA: TGCAGTGCTAGGGCAGCCGATAACACTGAAGCTTTCTTT
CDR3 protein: CSARAADNTEAFF

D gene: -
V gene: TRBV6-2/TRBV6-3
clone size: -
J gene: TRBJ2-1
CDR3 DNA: TGTGCCAGCAGTCCCCGACATACCTTAGGGAATGAGCAGTTCTTC
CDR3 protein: CASSPRHTLGNEQFF

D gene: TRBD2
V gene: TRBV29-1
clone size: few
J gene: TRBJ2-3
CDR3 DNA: TGCAGCGTCCGAGGACTAGCGGGTCCAGATACGCAGTATTTT
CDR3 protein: CSVRGLAGPDTQYF

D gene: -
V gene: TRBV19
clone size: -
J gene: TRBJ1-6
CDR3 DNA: TGTGCCAGTAGTATACTCCAGGGAAATTCACCCCTCCACTTT
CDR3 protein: CASSILQGNSPLHF

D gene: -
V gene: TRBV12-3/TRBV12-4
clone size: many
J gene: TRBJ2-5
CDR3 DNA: TGTGCCAGCAGTTTCCAGGGTAGAGAGACCCAGTACTTC
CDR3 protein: CASSFQGRETQYF

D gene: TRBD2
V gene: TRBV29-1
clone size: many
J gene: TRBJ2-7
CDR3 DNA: TGCAGCGTTGTCTTTCAGGGAGGGATCTTCGAGCAGTACTTC
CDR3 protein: CSVVFQGGIFEQYF

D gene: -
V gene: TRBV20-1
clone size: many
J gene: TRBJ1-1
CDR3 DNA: TGCAGTGCTAGGAGGGAGAACACTGAAGCTTTCTTT
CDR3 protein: CSARRENTEAFF

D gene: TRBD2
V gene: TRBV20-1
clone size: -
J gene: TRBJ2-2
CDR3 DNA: TGCAGTGCTAGGGGGTCTGGCGGGGGCACCGGGGAGCTGTTTTTT
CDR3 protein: CSARGSGGGTGELFF

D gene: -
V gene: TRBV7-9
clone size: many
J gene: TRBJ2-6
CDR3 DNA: TGTGCCAGCAGCTTTTCACAGGGACCTGGGGCCAACGTCCTGACTTTC
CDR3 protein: CASSFSQGPGANVLTF

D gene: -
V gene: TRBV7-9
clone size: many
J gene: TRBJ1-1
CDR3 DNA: TGTGCCAGCAGCTTAATGGCAGCAAACACTGAAGCTTTCTTT
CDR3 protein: CASSLMAANTEAFF

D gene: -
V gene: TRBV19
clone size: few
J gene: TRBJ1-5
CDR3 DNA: TGTGCCAGTAGGATGGACATTAGCAATCAGCCCCAGCATTTT
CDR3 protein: CASRMDISNQPQHF

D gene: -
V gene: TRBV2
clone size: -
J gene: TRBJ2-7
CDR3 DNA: TGTGCCAGCACGGGAGACCCCTCCTACGAGCAGTACTTC
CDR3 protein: CASTGDPSYEQYF

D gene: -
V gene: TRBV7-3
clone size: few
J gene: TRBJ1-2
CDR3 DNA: TGTGCCAGCAGCCTAGGACCAGAATATGGCTACACCTTC
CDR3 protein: CASSLGPEYGYTF

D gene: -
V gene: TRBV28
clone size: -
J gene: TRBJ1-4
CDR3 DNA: TGTGCCAGCGCTGAGGTTAATGAAAAACTGTTTTTT
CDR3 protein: CASAEVNEKLFF

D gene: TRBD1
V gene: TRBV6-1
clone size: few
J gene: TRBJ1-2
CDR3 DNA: TGTGCCAGCAGTGAAGATCCGGGACAGAATCTCTATGGCTACACCTTC
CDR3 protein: CASSEDPGQNLYGYTF

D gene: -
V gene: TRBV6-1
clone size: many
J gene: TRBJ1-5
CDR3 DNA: TGTGCCAGCAGTGAACAGGTGGGCAATCAGCCCCAGCATTTT
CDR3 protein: CASSEQVGNQPQHF

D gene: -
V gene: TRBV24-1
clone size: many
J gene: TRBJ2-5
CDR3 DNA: TGTGCCACCAGTGATTCCCCAAGGGGAGAGACCCAGTACTTC
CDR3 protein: CATSDSPRGETQYF

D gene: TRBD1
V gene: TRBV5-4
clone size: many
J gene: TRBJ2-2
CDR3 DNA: TGTGCCAGCAGCAGGGGACAGAGGAACACCGGGGAGCTGTTTTTT
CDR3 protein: CASSRGQRNTGELFF

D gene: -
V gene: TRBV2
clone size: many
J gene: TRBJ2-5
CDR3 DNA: TGTGCCAGCAGAAGACTAGTAGGTCCCGGGGAGACCCAGTACTTC
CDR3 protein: CASRRLVGPGETQYF

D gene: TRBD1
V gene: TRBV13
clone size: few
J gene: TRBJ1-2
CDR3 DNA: TGTGCCAGCAGCTCGTTATATATTCCGACCGGGACAGGGTGGGACTATGGCTACACCTTC
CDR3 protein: CASSSLYIPTGTGWDYGYTF

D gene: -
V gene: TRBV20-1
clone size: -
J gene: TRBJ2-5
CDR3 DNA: TGCAGTGCTATGGGAGCAGGGGGGTACCAAGAGACCCAGTACTTC
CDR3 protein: CSAMGAGGYQETQYF

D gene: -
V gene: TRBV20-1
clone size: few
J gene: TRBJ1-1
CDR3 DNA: TGCAGTGCTAGAGATCGGGGCAGGGCCACTGAAGCTTTCTTT
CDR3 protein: CSARDRGRATEAFF

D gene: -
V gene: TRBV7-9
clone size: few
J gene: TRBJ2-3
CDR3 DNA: TGTGCCAGCAGCTACAGGGACCCTAGCACAGATACGCAGTATTTT
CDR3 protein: CASSYRDPSTDTQYF

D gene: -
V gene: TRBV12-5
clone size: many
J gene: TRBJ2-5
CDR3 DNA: TGTGCTAGTGCCCAGACATGGGGATACTTC
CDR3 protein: CASAQTWGYF

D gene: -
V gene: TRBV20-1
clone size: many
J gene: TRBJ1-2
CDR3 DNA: TGCAGTGCTCCAACCGGGACGGACGGCTACACCTTC
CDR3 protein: CSAPTGTDGYTF

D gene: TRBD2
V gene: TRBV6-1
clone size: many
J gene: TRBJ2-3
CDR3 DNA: TGTGCCAGCAGTGTATTAGCGGGAGGGCAAGATACGCAGTATTTT
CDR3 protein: CASSVLAGGQDTQYF

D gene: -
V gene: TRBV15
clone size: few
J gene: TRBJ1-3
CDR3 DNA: TGTGCCACCAGCAGTTCAACAGGGCCCGGAAACACCATATATTTT
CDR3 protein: CATSSSTGPGNTIYF

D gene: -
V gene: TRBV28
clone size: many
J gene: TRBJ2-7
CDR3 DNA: TGTGCCAGCAGTTTCCCAGGGCGGAGTGAGCAGTACTTC
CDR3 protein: CASSFPGRSEQYF

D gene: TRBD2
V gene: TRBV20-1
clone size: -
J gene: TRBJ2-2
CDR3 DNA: TGCAGTGCGGGACTAGCGGGGGCCAAGAACACCGGGGAGCTGTTTTTT
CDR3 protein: CSAGLAGAKNTGELFF

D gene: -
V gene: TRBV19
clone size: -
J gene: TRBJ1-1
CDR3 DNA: TGTGCCAGTAGTGGCGGGGTGAAGGACAAATTTGAAGCTTTCTTT
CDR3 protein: CASSGGVKDKFEAFF

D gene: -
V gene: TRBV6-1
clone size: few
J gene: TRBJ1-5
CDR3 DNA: TGTGCCAGCAGTGAAGCGCTGGGACGATGGGACCAGCCCCAGCATTTT
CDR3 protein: CASSEALGRWDQPQHF

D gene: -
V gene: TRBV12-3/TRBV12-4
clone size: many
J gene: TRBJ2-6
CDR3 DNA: TGTGCCAGCAGATACAGGGCTGGGGCCAACGTCCTGACTTTC
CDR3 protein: CASRYRAGANVLTF

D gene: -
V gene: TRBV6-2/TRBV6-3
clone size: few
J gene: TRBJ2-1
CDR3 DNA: TGTGCCAGCAGTTACCCTCAGACTAGCAATGAGCAGTTCTTC
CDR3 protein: CASSYPQTSNEQFF

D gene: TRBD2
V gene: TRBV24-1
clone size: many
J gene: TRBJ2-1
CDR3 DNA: TGTGCCACCAGTGTTACTAGCGGGGGATACAATGAGCAGTTCTTC
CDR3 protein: CATSVTSGGYNEQFF

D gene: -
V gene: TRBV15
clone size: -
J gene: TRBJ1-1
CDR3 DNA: TGTGCCACCAGCAGCCCAGGGTCCAACACTGAAGCTTTCTTT
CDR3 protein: CATSSPGSNTEAFF

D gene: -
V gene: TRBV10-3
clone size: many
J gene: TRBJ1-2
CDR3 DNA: TGTGCCATTAACCGTGGCAGGGATTTTGGCTACACCTTC
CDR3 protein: CAINRGRDFGYTF

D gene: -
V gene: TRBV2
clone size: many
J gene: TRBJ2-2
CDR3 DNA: TGTGCCAGCAGTGATGTTCGGGGGACGAACACCGGGGAGCTGTTTTTT
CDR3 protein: CASSDVRGTNTGELFF

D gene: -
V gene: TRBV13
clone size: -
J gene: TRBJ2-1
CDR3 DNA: TGTGCCAGCAGCGACTCCTCGGGACCTCACAATGAGCAGTTCTTC
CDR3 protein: CASSDSSGPHNEQFF

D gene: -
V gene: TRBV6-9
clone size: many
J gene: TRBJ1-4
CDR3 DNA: TGTGCCAGCAGTTACGGGGGGGAAAAACTGTTTTTT
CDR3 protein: CASSYGGEKLFF

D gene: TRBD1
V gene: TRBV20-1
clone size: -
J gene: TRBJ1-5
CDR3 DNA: TGCAGTGCTAGTGTAGGGACAGGAGCCAATAGCGGTCAGCCCCAGCATTTT
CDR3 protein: CSASVGTGANSGQPQHF

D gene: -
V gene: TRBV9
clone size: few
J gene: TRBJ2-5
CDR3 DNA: TGTGCCAGCAGCGCTGCCTCCGAGACCCAGTACTTC
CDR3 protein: CASSAASETQYF

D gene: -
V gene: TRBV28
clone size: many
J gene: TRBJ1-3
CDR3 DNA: TGTGCCAGCAAAAGGAGGGACATCATTGGAAACACCATATATTTT
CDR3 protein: CASKRRDIIGNTIYF

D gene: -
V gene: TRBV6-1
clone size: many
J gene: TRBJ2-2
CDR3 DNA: TGTGCCAGCAGTTCTGAGGGTACGAACACCGGGGAGCTGTTTTTT
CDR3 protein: CASSSEGTNTGELFF

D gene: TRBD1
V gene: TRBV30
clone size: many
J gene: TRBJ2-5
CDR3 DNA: TGTGCCTGGAGTGTTCGGAGGACAGGGACGCGAGAGACCCAGTACTTC
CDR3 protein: CAWSVRRTGTRETQYF

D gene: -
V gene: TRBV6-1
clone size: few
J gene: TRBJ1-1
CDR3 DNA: TGTGCCAGCAGTAAGAAATGGAACACTGAAGCTTTCTTT
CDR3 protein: CASSKKWNTEAFF

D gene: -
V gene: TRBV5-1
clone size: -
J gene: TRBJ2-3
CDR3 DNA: TGCGCCAGCAGCTTGGTAGCGCCCTACACAGATACGCAGTATTTT
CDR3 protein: CASSLVAPYTDTQYF

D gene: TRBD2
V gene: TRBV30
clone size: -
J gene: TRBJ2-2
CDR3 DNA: TGTGCCTGGAGTGTTATGGCGGGAGGGTCCACCGGGGAGCTGTTTTTT
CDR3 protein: CAWSVMAGGSTGELFF

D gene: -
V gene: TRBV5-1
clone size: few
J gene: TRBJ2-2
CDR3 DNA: TGCGCCAGCAGCTGGGACTTAAACACCGGGGAGCTGTTTTTT
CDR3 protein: CASSWDLNTGELFF

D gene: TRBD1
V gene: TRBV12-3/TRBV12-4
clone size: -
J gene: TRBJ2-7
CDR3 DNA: TGTGCCAGCAGTGACCTCGGGACAGGGGGACACCCTACCTACGAGCAGTACTTC
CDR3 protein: CASSDLGTGGHPTYEQYF

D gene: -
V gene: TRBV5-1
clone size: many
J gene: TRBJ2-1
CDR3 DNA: TGCGCCAGCAGCGGGCCAGAAACCTCAGGGCGGACTGAGCAGTTCTTC
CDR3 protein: CASSGPETSGRTEQFF